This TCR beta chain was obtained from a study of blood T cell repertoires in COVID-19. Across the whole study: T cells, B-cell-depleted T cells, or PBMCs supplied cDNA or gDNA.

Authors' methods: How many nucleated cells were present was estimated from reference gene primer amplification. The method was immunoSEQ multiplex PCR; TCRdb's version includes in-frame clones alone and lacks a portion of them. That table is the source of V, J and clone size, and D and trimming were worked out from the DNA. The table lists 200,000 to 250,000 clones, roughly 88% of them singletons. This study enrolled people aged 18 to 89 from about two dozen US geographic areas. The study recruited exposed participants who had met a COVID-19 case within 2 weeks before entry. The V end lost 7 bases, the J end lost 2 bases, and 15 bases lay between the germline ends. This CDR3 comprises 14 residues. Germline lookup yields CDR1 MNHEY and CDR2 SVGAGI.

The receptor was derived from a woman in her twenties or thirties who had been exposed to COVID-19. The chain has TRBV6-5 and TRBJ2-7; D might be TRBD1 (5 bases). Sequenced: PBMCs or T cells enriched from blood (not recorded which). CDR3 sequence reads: CASMTDGITYEQYF. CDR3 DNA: TGTGCCAGCATGACAGACGGAATAACCTACGAGCAGTACTTC.